This T cell receptor beta chain appears in the sequencing data of a study of memory CD4+ T cells and cytomegalovirus serostatus. The sort gate was single viable CD3+CD4+CD8-CD45RO+ cells for memory CD4+ T cells. J was trimmed by 8 bases and V by 4 bases; bases with no gene match: 13. Germline CDR1 is SGHDT and CDR2 is YYEEEE. The CDR3 has 16 residues. This clone appeared a single time. Its antigen is unidentified. Study observations and caveats: Of 164 reported CMV TCRbeta sequences, 55 to 80 were found in memory CD4+ repertoires.

The assay was immunoSEQ multiplex PCR, and TCRdb's table has in-frame clones only and misses some. The sample contains just over 45,000 clones, 77% of which appear only once. The specimen sequenced was memory CD4+ T cells from blood. The source is an adult in good health and CMV-seronegative. The rearrangement links TRBV5-6 to TRBJ1-4; 8 bases line up with TRBD1. The CDR3 loop is CASSLTDRGYWEKLFF. The CDR3 DNA is TGTGCCAGCAGCCTGACAGACAGGGGATATTGGGAAAAACTGTTTTTT.